These 7 T cell receptor beta chains were sequenced from one sample in a study of T cells after yellow fever vaccination. TCRdb ran MiXCR on the 5' RACE reads and lists one entry per CDR3 protein. The table has approximately 120,000 distinct CDR3 sequences, roughly 15% seen once. The starting material was CD8+ T cells sorted from PBMCs, obtained 5 days after the yellow fever booster vaccination. The source is a man younger than 35 who received the YFV17D yellow fever vaccine.

In DNA form, the CDR3 reads TGTGCCAGCAGCCCACTCACAGGGGGGGAAGTAGGGCAGCCCCAGCATTTT. Its protein product is CASSPLTGGEVGQPQHF. The V call is TRBV6-5, the J call TRBJ1-5, with 8 bases fitting TRBD1. The trim removed 6 bases at V and 7 bases at J, leaving 17 bases unmatched. The CDR3 runs to 17 residues. The germline gives CDR1 MNHEY, CDR2 SVGAGI.

This clonotype was seen ten or more times. The CDR3 region has the DNA TGTGCCAGCAGTGATCGTGCAAAACCTTCCGAGCAGTACTTC. Translating it yields CASSDRAKPSEQYF. V and J are TRBV25-1 and TRBJ2-7; no reliable D call. Germline loops: CDR1 MGHDK, CDR2 SYGVNS. V shed 3 bases and J shed 6 bases, with 15 bases lying between them. CDR3 length: 14 amino acids.

In its sample, this clonotype was seen a few times. V is TRBV12-3 or TRBV12-4 and J is TRBJ2-2; D is unresolved. The length of the CDR3 is 16 residues. Trimming cost V 6 bases and J 6 bases, with 20 bases left between them. Here the CDR3 DNA reads TGTGCCAGCAGATACGGGTACAGTCACATTCCCGGGGAGCTGTTTTTT. It yields the protein CASRYGYSHIPGELFF.

This clonotype was counted only a few times. V gene TRBV29-1 combines with J gene TRBJ1-1; D not resolved. The CDR3 covers 10 residues. V lost 4 bases to trimming and J lost 10 bases, with 10 bases between them. Looked up from germline, CDR1 is SQVTM and CDR2 is ANQGSEA. The CDR3, as DNA: TGCAGCGTTGTATCGGGATTAGCTTTCTTT. It codes for CSVVSGLAFF.

The chain links TRBV28 to TRBJ1-1, with a weak D call TRBD1 (6 bases). The germline V and J ends were trimmed by 5 bases and 11 bases, with 21 bases remaining between them. The CDR3 spans 14 residues. CDR1 is MDHEN and CDR2 is SYDVKM in the germline V gene. CDR3 DNA: TGTGCCAGCAGTAACTACAGGGAAGGTCGGGAGGCTTTCTTT. Translated, it gives CASSNYREGREAFF.

The J gene is TRBJ2-5, the V gene TRBV7-2, with D tentatively TRBD1 or TRBD2 (6 bases each). V was clipped by 1 base and J by 1 base, with 10 bases between them. The CDR3 runs 15 residues. Germline CDR1 SGHTA, CDR2 FQGNSA. The CDR3 region is CASSLERGVQETQYF. Here the CDR3 DNA reads TGTGCCAGCAGCTTAGAAAGGGGGGTCCAAGAGACCCAGTACTTC.

There are many counts of this clonotype. The chain links TRBV15 to TRBJ2-3; TRBD1 is a possible D gene (6 bases). V gave up 2 bases and J gave up 1 base, with 7 bases separating them. The CDR3 contains 14 residues. CDR1 and CDR2 from the germline V gene are LNHNV and YYDKDF (reference sequence). Here the CDR3 reads CATSRRTGTDTQYF. The CDR3 DNA reads as TGTGCCACCAGCAGACGGACAGGCACAGATACGCAGTATTTT.